The clone carrying this T cell receptor (beta chain) was seen ten or more times. The data were obtained in a study of molecular identifiers for immune sequencing clone quantification. The CDR3 runs to 14 residues. The ends lost 4 bases at V and 1 base at J; junction bases unmatched: 4. The germline V gene has CDR1 SGDLS and CDR2 YYNGEE. From the PCR reads, TCRdb called clonotypes with MiXCR, one entry per CDR3 protein. Of 88,000 or so distinct CDR3 sequences listed, around 20% were seen once; the top ten hold about 1%. The sequenced sample consisted of naive CD8+ T cells from blood, with Jurkat cell RNA spiked in. Described subset: FACS-sorted CD8+CD4-CCR7+CD45RA+ naive T cells. This chain connects TRBV9 to TRBJ1-1; the match to TRBD1 covers 7 bases. The sequence was obtained from a human donor in good health. Some libraries in this study had Jurkat cell RNA spiked in. The CDR3 spells CASSRQGTNTEAFF. Written as DNA, the CDR3 is TGTGCCAGCAGCCGACAGGGAACGAACACTGAAGCTTTCTTT.